These 5 T cell receptor beta chains were all obtained from the same sample, sequenced in a study of T cell responses to AZD1222 COVID-19 vaccine. Sequencing used immunoSEQ multiplex PCR; TCRdb keeps in-frame clones, though not all of them. There are more than 70,000 clones in the sample; about 90% occur only once, and 15% to 20% lies in the top ten. The specimen comprised peripheral blood, sampled on day 0 of AZD1222 vaccination. The origin of the receptors is an adult in good health.

The chain links TRBV28 to TRBJ2-1; weak D call: TRBD2 (6 bases). Looked up from germline, CDR1 is MDHEN and CDR2 is SYDVKM. V shed 6 bases and J shed 6 bases, with 18 bases lying between them. This CDR3 spans 15 amino acids. The CDR3 DNA reads as TGTGCCAGCAGCACCGGGACTCCGGCGGTCAATGAGCAGTTCTTC. This translates into CASSTGTPAVNEQFF.

V gene TRBV7-9 combines with J gene TRBJ1-2, with a weak D call TRBD1 (6 bases). The ends were cut back, 5 bases at V and 4 bases at J, with 20 bases in the middle. Germline-derived CDR1 and CDR2 are SEHNR and FQNEAQ (reference sequence). There are 16 residues in the CDR3. CDR3 region: CASSRVPGADLYGYTF. CDR3 DNA: TGTGCCAGCAGCCGTGTTCCGGGGGCGGACCTCTATGGCTACACCTTC. Based on the CDR3 plus reference TRBV7-9 and TRBJ1-2, the full variable domain is DTGVSQNPRHKITKRGQNVTFRCDPISEHNRLYWYRQTLGQGPEFLTYFQNEAQLEKSRLLSDRFSAERPKGSFSTLEIQRTEQGDSAMYLCASSRVPGADLYGYTFGSGTRLTVV.

This rearrangement joins TRBV6-1 to TRBJ1-5, with D possibly TRBD1 on 5 matching bases. Per germline, CDR1 MNHNS and CDR2 SASEGT. The CDR3 runs 14 residues. V was trimmed by 0 bases and J by 4 bases, leaving 7 bases between them. CDR3 sequence: CASSEAGGNQPQHF. CDR3 nucleotide sequence: TGTGCCAGCAGTGAAGCGGGGGGGAATCAGCCCCAGCATTTT.

This rearrangement joins TRBV29-1 to TRBJ1-4, with D perhaps TRBD1 (5 bases). V lost 6 bases, J lost 8 bases, and 16 bases lay in between. The CDR3 is 13 residues long. Germline V CDR1 and CDR2: SQVTM, ANQGSEA. The CDR3 bases are TGCAGCGTCGCTTTTGGGGCCGGGGAAAAACTGTTTTTT. Translated: CSVAFGAGEKLFF.

J is TRBJ2-7 and V is TRBV7-2; 7 positions match TRBD2. V trimming: 2 bases; J trimming: 1 base; junction bases outside the gene matches: 8. The CDR3 length is 16 residues. Germline lookup yields CDR1 SGHTA and CDR2 FQGNSA. In DNA form, the CDR3 reads TGTGCCAGCAGCTTAATTGGTGGCGGGAGATCCTACGAGCAGTACTTC. As protein: CASSLIGGGRSYEQYF.